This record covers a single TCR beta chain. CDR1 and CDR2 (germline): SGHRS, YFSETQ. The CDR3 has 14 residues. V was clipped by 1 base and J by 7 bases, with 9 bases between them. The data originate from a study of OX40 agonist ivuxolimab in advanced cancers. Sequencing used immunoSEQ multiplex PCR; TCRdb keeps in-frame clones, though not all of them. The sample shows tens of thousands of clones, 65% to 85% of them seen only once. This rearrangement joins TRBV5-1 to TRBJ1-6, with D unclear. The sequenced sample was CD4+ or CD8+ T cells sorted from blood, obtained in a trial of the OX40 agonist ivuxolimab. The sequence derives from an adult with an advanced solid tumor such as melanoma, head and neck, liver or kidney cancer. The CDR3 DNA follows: TGCGCCAGCAGCTTGAGGACGGCCAATTCACCCCTCCACTTT. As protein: CASSLRTANSPLHF.